Presented here are 9 T cell receptor beta chains from one specimen sequenced in a study of blood T cell repertoires in COVID-19. Libraries were prepared by immunoSEQ multiplex PCR; TCRdb keeps only in-frame clonotypes and omits some of them. The profile shows some 42,000 clones, roughly 73% of them singletons. Sample: peripheral blood. Every receptor here comes from an older woman with acute or convalescent COVID-19.

This chain uses TRBV28 with TRBJ2-2, with TRBD2 matching over 7 bases. V trimming: 1 base; J trimming: 5 bases; junction bases outside the gene matches: 10. CDR1 is MDHEN and CDR2 is SYDVKM in the germline V gene. CDR3 size: 17 residues. This CDR3 is CASSLYRGLGGTGELFF. CDR3 DNA sequence: TGTGCCAGCAGTTTATACCGCGGACTAGGTGGGACCGGGGAGCTGTTTTTT.

The CDR3 DNA reads as TGTGCCAGCAGCCAATGGCCTCCAACTAATGAAAAACTGTTTTTT. It encodes CASSQWPPTNEKLFF. The chain recombines TRBV3-1 (or the pseudogene TRBV3-2) with TRBJ1-4; D not resolved. CDR1 and CDR2 (germline): LGHDT, YNNKEL (reference sequence). CDR3 length equals 15 residues. With 2 bases removed from V and 0 bases from J, the gap between germline ends came to 7 bases.

DNA of the CDR3: TGTGCCTCCGAGGAGAATAACTATGGCTACACCTTC. Its protein is CASEENNYGYTF. The chain combines TRBV30 with TRBJ1-2; D not resolved. Deletions cut 7 bases from V and 1 base from J, with 10 bases between. The germline V gene encodes CDR1 GTSNPN and CDR2 SVGIG (reference sequence). CDR3 size: 12 residues.

This rearrangement joins TRBV28 to TRBJ1-1; D perhaps matches TRBD1 (6 bases). Germline V lookup: CDR1 MDHEN, CDR2 SYDVKM. This CDR3 comprises 13 residues. With 5 bases removed from V and 4 bases from J, the gap between germline ends came to 11 bases. The CDR3 nucleotides are TGTGCCAGCAGTGCCGGGGGGCGCACTGAAGCTTTCTTT. Translated, it gives CASSAGGRTEAFF.

This chain joins TRBV6-5 and TRBJ1-5; D is ambiguous. V dropped 11 bases and J dropped 1 base, with 12 bases sitting between them. CDR3 size: 13 residues. Germline V gene lookup returns CDR1 MNHEY and CDR2 SVGAGI. As DNA, the CDR3 is TGTGCCTCCAAGCCGGGGAGCAATCAGCCCCAGCATTTT. It yields the protein CASKPGSNQPQHF.

V and J are TRBV30 and TRBJ2-7, with 7 bases that match TRBD2. Unmatched junction bases numbered 7, after V lost 4 bases and J lost 1 base. The CDR3 covers 14 residues. Per germline, CDR1 GTSNPN and CDR2 SVGIG (reference sequence). The CDR3 loop reads CAWKPGLLSYEQYF. DNA of the CDR3: TGTGCCTGGAAACCGGGACTACTTTCCTACGAGCAGTACTTC.

The CDR3, as DNA: TGTGCCAGCAGCCCCTGGCAGGGGGGCATTAATGAAAAACTGTTTTTT. Protein: CASSPWQGGINEKLFF. The chain couples TRBV7-2 to TRBJ1-4; 7 bases fit TRBD1. Germline values: CDR1 SGHTA, CDR2 FQGNSA. CDR3 length: 16 amino acids. Unmatched junction bases numbered 10, after V lost 5 bases and J lost 4 bases.

This chain joins TRBV5-1 and TRBJ1-3, with TRBD1 as a possible D gene (5 bases). The CDR3 is made up of 15 amino acids. From germline, CDR1 is SGHRS and CDR2 YFSETQ. Between the trimmed V and J ends, which lost 3 bases and 4 bases, there was a span of 14 bases. The CDR3 region has the DNA TGCGCCAGCAGCTGGACACCGACGTCCGGAAACACCATATATTTT. This translates into CASSWTPTSGNTIYF.

The CDR3 DNA sequence: TGTCCCAATCCACAAGAGACCCAGTACTTC. Its translation is CPNPQETQYF. The V gene is TRBV12-3 or TRBV12-4, the J gene TRBJ2-5; D is ambiguous. The CDR3 spans 10 residues.